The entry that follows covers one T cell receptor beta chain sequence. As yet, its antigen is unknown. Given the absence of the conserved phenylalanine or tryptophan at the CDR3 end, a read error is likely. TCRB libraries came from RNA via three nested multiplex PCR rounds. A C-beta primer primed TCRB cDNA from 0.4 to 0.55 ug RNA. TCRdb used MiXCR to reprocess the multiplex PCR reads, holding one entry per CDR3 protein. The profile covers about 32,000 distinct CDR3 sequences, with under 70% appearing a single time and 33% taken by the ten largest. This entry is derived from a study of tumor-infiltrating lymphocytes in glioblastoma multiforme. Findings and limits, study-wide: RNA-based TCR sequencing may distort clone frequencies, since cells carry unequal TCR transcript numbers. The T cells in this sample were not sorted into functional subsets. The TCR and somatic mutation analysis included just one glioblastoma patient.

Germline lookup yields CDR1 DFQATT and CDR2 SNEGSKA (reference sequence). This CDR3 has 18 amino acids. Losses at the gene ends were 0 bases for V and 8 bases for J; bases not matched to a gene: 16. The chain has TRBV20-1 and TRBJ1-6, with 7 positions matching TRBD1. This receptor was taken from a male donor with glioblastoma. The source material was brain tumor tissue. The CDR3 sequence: CSARDLVGQGDYDSPLHI. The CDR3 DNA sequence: TGCAGTGCTAGAGATCTCGTCGGGCAGGGGGACTACGATTCACCCCTCCACATT.